Given below is one T cell receptor beta chain in context. The record originates from a study of cytomegalovirus exposure and HLA in healthy donors. The study ran its PCR with 60 Vbeta and 13 Jbeta primers. Sequencing was performed with immunoSEQ multiplex PCR; in TCRdb, only in-frame clones are kept and a portion is missing. The repertoire holds 150,000 or so clones, with roughly 65% as singletons. Per germline, CDR1 LNHDA and CDR2 SQIVND (reference sequence). Trimming stripped 6 bases from V and 7 bases from J, with 15 bases between. The CDR3 runs 14 residues. The specimen sequenced was PBMCs. This receptor was identified in a man between 18 and 35 years old in good health and CMV-seropositive. The genes are TRBV19 and TRBJ1-4; D is possibly TRBD1 (5 bases). The CDR3 nucleotides are TGTGCCAGTAGGGAGATTGGGGGGAGTGAAAAACTGTTTTTT. Translated: CASREIGGSEKLFF.